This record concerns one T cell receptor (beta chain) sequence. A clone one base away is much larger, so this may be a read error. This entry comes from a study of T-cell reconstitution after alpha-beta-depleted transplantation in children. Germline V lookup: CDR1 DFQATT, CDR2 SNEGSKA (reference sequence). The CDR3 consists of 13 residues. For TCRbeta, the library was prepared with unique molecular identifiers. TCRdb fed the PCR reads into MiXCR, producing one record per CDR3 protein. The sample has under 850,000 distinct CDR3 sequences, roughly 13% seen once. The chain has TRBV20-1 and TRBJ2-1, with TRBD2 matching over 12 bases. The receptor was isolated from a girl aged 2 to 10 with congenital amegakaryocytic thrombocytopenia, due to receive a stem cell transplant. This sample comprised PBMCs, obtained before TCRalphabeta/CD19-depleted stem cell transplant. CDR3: CSARASGRDEQSF. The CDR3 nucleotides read TGCAGTGCTAGGGCTAGCGGGAGGGATGAGCAGTCCTTC.